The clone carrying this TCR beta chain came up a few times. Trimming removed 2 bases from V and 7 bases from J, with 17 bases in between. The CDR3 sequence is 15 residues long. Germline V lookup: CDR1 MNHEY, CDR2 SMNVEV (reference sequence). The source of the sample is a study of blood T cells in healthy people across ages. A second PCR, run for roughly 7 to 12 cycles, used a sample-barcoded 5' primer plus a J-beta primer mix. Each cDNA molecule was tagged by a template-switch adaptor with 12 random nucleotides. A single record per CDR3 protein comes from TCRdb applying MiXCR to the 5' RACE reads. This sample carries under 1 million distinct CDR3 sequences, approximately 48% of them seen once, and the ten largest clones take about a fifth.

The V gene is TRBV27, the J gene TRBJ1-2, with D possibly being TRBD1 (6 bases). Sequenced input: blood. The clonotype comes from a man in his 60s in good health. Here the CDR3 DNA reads TGTGCCAGCAGTTTAAAGGGCAGGGGAACGGGTGGCTACACCTTC. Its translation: CASSLKGRGTGGYTF.